A single sample is the source of the 20 T cell receptor beta chains below, sequenced in a study of Ad26.COV2.S vaccination and SARS-CoV-2 variants. Treatment denoted: about 20 received Ad26.COV2.S at low or high dose, single or two shots; several received placebo; per-sample allocation not given. Samples were taken on day 63 after the first vaccine or placebo injection. Clones were read by immunoSEQ multiplex PCR, and TCRdb kept only the in-frame ones, dropping some. The repertoire includes hundreds of thousands of clones, roughly nine tenths of them detected once, and around 6.1% sits in the top ten. This material consisted of peripheral blood, taken in a trial of Ad26.COV2.S vaccine versus placebo. The receptors were sampled from a person between 18 and 60 years old who received the Ad26.COV2.S COVID-19 vaccine or a placebo.

This clone was found once. The CDR3 is CASSYGQGRETQYF. CDR3 DNA sequence: TGTGCCAGCAGCTATGGACAGGGTCGCGAGACCCAGTACTTC. The genes are TRBV11-2 and TRBJ2-5, with 8 bases lining up with TRBD1. The germline V gene encodes CDR1 SGHAT and CDR2 FQNNGV. Germline trimming cut 4 bases from V and 5 bases from J; bases unmatched to any gene: 6. The CDR3 runs to 14 residues.

J is TRBJ1-5 and V is TRBV27; TRBD1 agrees at 10 bases. V lost 6 bases to trimming and J lost 7 bases; unmatched junction nucleotides: 12. CDR1 and CDR2 from the germline V gene are MNHEY and SMNVEV (reference sequence). The CDR3 totals 16 residues. CDR3 sequence: CASSGSWTGGNQPQHF. CDR3 sequence (DNA): TGTGCCAGCAGCGGATCGTGGACAGGGGGAAACCAGCCCCAGCATTTT.

The rearrangement uses TRBV6-1 and TRBJ1-1; D is unresolved. Germline V gene lookup returns CDR1 MNHNS and CDR2 SASEGT. Trimming took off 2 bases at V and 0 bases at J, with 10 bases between the two ends. CDR3 length: 15 residues. Here the CDR3 reads CASSEQVGLNTEAFF. In nucleotides, the CDR3 is TGTGCCAGCAGTGAACAGGTTGGTTTGAACACTGAAGCTTTCTTT.

This clone was recorded only once. The chain carries TRBV6-6 and TRBJ2-7; D is undetermined. The CDR3 is 16 residues long. Between the trimmed V and J ends, which lost 2 bases and 4 bases, there was a span of 18 bases. CDR1 and CDR2 (germline): MNHNY, SVGAGI (reference sequence). CDR3 sequence: CASSYPAAVGSYEQYF. The CDR3, as DNA: TGTGCCAGCAGTTACCCCGCCGCGGTAGGTTCGTACGAGCAGTACTTC.

The V gene is TRBV5-4, the J gene TRBJ2-1, with a tentative D call TRBD2 (6 bases). V was shortened by 0 bases and J by 5 bases, with 12 bases between the two germline ends. Germline V lookup: CDR1 SGHNT, CDR2 YYREEE (reference sequence). The CDR3 consists of 15 residues. CDR3 region: CASSLASAGNNEQFF. The CDR3 DNA sequence: TGTGCCAGCAGCTTGGCCTCGGCGGGGAACAATGAGCAGTTCTTC.

In DNA form, the CDR3 reads TGTGCCAGCAGTTACTCCATAGACAGGGGCAACGAGCAGTACTTC. This gives the protein CASSYSIDRGNEQYF. This rearrangement joins TRBV6-6 to TRBJ2-7; 8 positions agree with TRBD1. Germline loops: CDR1 MNHNY, CDR2 SVGAGI (reference sequence). CDR3 length: 15 residues. V lost 0 bases to trimming and J lost 5 bases; unmatched junction nucleotides: 6.

The chain uses TRBV6-1 and TRBJ1-2; D might be TRBD1 (5 bases). CDR1 is MNHNS and CDR2 is SASEGT in the germline V gene. The CDR3 has 14 amino acids. V lost 1 base and J lost 4, with 10 bases in between. In DNA form, the CDR3 reads TGTGCCAGCAGTGAAGATAAGACAGTCTATGGCTACACCTTC. Translated: CASSEDKTVYGYTF.

The V call is TRBV28, the J call TRBJ2-2, with D unclear. CDR3 size: 15 residues. Trimming removed 2 bases from V and 6 bases from J, with 13 bases in between. Germline V lookup: CDR1 MDHEN, CDR2 SYDVKM. The DNA of the CDR3 is TGTGCCAGCAGTTTAGGTGCCACTGCCGCCGGGGAGCTGTTTTTT. This gives the protein CASSLGATAAGELFF.

The chain recombines TRBV2 with TRBJ1-4, with a possible D match to TRBD1 (5 bases). Germline values: CDR1 SNHLY, CDR2 FYNNEI. The CDR3 length is 15 residues. The V and J ends lost 5 bases and 5 bases respectively, with 15 bases between them. CDR3 coding DNA: TGTGCCAGCAGTATATATGGGGGAGGGAATGAAAAACTGTTTTTT. Translation: CASSIYGGGNEKLFF.

The rearrangement joins TRBV6-6 to TRBJ2-7; 9 bases fit TRBD2. V shed 5 bases and J 6 bases; nucleotides not matched to a gene: 11. Germline CDR1 is MNHNY and CDR2 is SVGAGI (reference sequence). The CDR3 totals 15 residues. The CDR3 DNA is TGTGCCAGCAGTCTCCCTGGGGGCGGGGGGGCCGAGCAGTACTTC. It translates to CASSLPGGGGAEQYF.

This clone was seen more than once but under ten times. In DNA form, the CDR3 reads TGTGCCAGCAGTTACGTAGGGGGCGAGCAGTACTTC. The encoded protein is CASSYVGGEQYF. The chain carries TRBV6-5 and TRBJ2-7; possibly TRBD1 for D (6 bases). V gave up 2 bases and J gave up 6 bases, with 8 bases separating them. Germline V lookup: CDR1 MNHEY, CDR2 SVGAGI. The CDR3 sequence is 12 residues long.

The chain couples TRBV18 to TRBJ1-1; 7 bases fit TRBD1. V dropped 3 bases and J dropped 1; count of bases not matched to a gene: 14. CDR1 and CDR2 from the germline V gene are KGHSH and LQKENI. CDR3 length: 18 amino acids. CDR3 region: CASSPTGRGQRTNTEAFF. Here the CDR3 DNA reads TGTGCCAGCTCACCCACCGGCCGGGGACAGAGAACGAACACTGAAGCTTTCTTT.

The rearrangement joins TRBV5-1 to TRBJ2-3; D may be TRBD1 or TRBD2 (6 bases each). Per the germline V gene, CDR1 is SGHRS and CDR2 is YFSETQ. V was shortened by 0 bases and J by 3 bases, with 11 bases between the two germline ends. CDR3 size: 15 residues. CDR3 sequence reads: CASSLDWRGTDTQYF. The CDR3 coding sequence is TGCGCCAGCAGCTTGGATTGGAGGGGGACAGATACGCAGTATTTT.

This rearrangement joins TRBV12-3 or TRBV12-4 to TRBJ2-3; a possible D gene is TRBD2 (6 bases). CDR3 length equals 13 residues. The germline V and J ends were trimmed by 4 bases and 6 bases, with 11 bases remaining between them. CDR3 protein: CASSWGTPDTQYF. CDR3 bases: TGTGCCAGCAGTTGGGGGACTCCGGATACGCAGTATTTT.

The chain carries TRBV19 and TRBJ1-5; 12 nucleotides agree with TRBD1. The CDR3 has 17 residues. The V gene end was trimmed by 10 bases and the J gene end by 6 bases; junction bases not matched to a gene: 16. From germline, CDR1 is LNHDA and CDR2 SQIVND (reference sequence). The CDR3 region has the DNA TGTGCCACCCAGAGGGACAGGGGGCCTCGAAGGGGTCAGCCCCAGCATTTT. Amino acid sequence: CATQRDRGPRRGQPQHF.

The chain recombines TRBV7-8 with TRBJ2-3, with TRBD2 as a possible D gene (6 bases). Trimming took off 1 base at V and 6 bases at J, with 26 bases between the two ends. The V gene's germline CDR1 is SGHVS and CDR2 FQNEAQ. The CDR3 length is 19 residues. The CDR3 DNA is TGTGCCAGCAGCTTAGATGCGTGGTCGGGACTTTCTGTCCGCGATACGCAGTATTTT. This encodes CASSLDAWSGLSVRDTQYF.

This chain uses TRBV7-8 with TRBJ2-3; D ambiguous. CDR3 length equals 12 residues. CDR1 SGHVS and CDR2 FQNEAQ come from the germline V gene. Trimming left V 5 bases short and J 5 bases short, with 8 bases between. The CDR3 is CASSQVVDTQYF. The CDR3 nucleotides are TGTGCCAGCAGCCAAGTGGTAGATACGCAGTATTTT.

V is TRBV10-1 and J is TRBJ1-2; the D is unclear. CDR3 length: 12 residues. V was shortened by 7 bases and J by 8 bases, with 14 bases between the two germline ends. Germline V lookup: CDR1 WNHNN, CDR2 SYGVQD (reference sequence). CDR3 DNA sequence: TGCGCCAGCAAGGCACAACCGGGCGGCTACACCTTC. Translation gives CASKAQPGGYTF.

The table lists this clone with a few counts. The genes are TRBV7-2 and TRBJ1-5; 7 bases map to TRBD1. After removal of 4 bases from V and 2 bases from J, the junction contained 2 bases not matched to a gene. This CDR3 contains 14 residues. From germline, CDR1 is SGHTA and CDR2 FQGNSA. CDR3 DNA sequence: TGTGCCAGCAGCTCTACAGGGGGCAATCAGCCCCAGCATTTT. Protein sequence: CASSSTGGNQPQHF.

The genes are TRBV6-1 and TRBJ2-6; D ambiguous. CDR1 MNHNS and CDR2 SASEGT come from the germline V gene. This CDR3 is 16 amino acids long. V was shortened by 2 bases and J by 0 bases, with 8 bases between the two germline ends. This CDR3 reads CASSERSTSGANVLTF. The DNA for the CDR3 is TGTGCCAGCAGTGAAAGGTCGACCTCTGGGGCCAACGTCCTGACTTTC.